Below, 29 T cell receptor beta chains from the same sample are listed, as sequenced in a study of T-cell memory formation after mild COVID-19. Using its own MiXCR run on the 5' RACE reads, TCRdb lists one record per CDR3 protein. This sample has about 450,000 distinct CDR3 sequences; 23% occur once, and the top ten carry around 14%. Sequencing was done on a sample of PBMCs or a T cell subset sorted from them (not recorded which). The source of these receptors is an adult woman who had mild COVID-19 (a few samples of this study predate the infection). Cell type and time point are not known.

This clonotype was counted a few times. V is TRBV9 and J is TRBJ2-7; D may be TRBD2 (5 bases). CDR3 size: 17 residues. CDR1 is SGDLS, CDR2 YYNGEE, per germline. Trimming left V 4 bases short and J 1 base short, with 21 bases between. This CDR3 is CASSPGSGRAPSYEQYF. The CDR3 coding sequence is TGTGCCAGCAGCCCCGGAAGTGGGAGAGCTCCGTCCTACGAGCAGTACTTC.

This clonotype has more than one count but fewer than ten. V and J are TRBV2 and TRBJ1-2, with D possibly being TRBD1 (5 bases). V was clipped by 2 bases and J by 2 bases, with 9 bases between them. Germline CDR1 reads SNHLY; CDR2 reads FYNNEI. CDR3 length: 14 residues. CDR3 nucleotides: TGTGCCAGCAGTGAATTAGGGACCAACTATGGCTACACCTTC. It translates to CASSELGTNYGYTF.

V and J are TRBV5-5 and TRBJ1-1, with 9 bases matching TRBD1. Germline V CDR1 and CDR2: SGHKS, YYEKEE (reference sequence). V was clipped by 6 bases and J by 0 bases; unmatched bases: 9. There are 16 residues in the CDR3. DNA of the CDR3: TGTGCCAGCACCAGGGACAGGGTCCCCATGAACACTGAAGCTTTCTTT. The encoded protein is CASTRDRVPMNTEAFF. Full variable domain (remainder filled in from reference TRBV5-5 and TRBJ1-1): DAGVTQSPTHLIKTRGQQVTLRCSPISGHKSVSWYQQVLGQGPQFIFQYYEKEERGRGNFPDRFSARQFPNYSSELNVNALLLGDSALYLCASTRDRVPMNTEAFFGQGTRLTVV.

This chain's CDR3 is CASSGWEREGLGDNEQFF. In nucleotides, the CDR3 is TGTGCCAGCAGCGGGTGGGAGCGGGAGGGCTTGGGCGACAATGAGCAGTTCTTC. V is TRBV9 and J is TRBJ2-1; 10 positions agree with TRBD2. V lost 3 bases to trimming and J lost 5 bases; unmatched junction nucleotides: 14. The CDR3 loop spans 18 amino acids. Germline CDR1 and CDR2: SGDLS and YYNGEE.

The V gene is TRBV5-1, the J gene TRBJ2-7, with 7 bases that match TRBD2. The length of the CDR3 is 13 residues. V lost 3 bases to trimming and J lost 5 bases; unmatched junction nucleotides: 5. Germline loops: CDR1 SGHRS, CDR2 YFSETQ. The CDR3 loop reads CASSSLGGDEQYF. For the CDR3, the DNA is TGCGCCAGCAGCTCCCTGGGAGGGGACGAGCAGTACTTC.

This clonotype was seen a handful of times. This sequence joins TRBV5-1 and TRBJ1-4, with TRBD1 as a possible D gene (6 bases). This CDR3 region has 15 residues. V shed 0 bases and J shed 8 bases, with 14 bases lying between them. Germline CDR1 is SGHRS and CDR2 is YFSETQ. This chain's CDR3 is CASSLVSSGAEKLFF. For the CDR3, the DNA is TGCGCCAGCAGCTTGGTGTCGTCAGGGGCCGAAAAACTGTTTTTT.

The chain recombines TRBV21-1 with TRBJ1-1; the table's D gene call, TRBD1, was not cross checked with the DNA. TRBV21-1 constitutes a pseudogene. The CDR3 length is 15 residues. CDR3 coding DNA: TGTGCCAGCAGGATTGACAGGGGGGAGAACACTGAAGCTTTCTTT. It encodes CASRIDRGENTEAFF.

Comments on this clonotype: The germline gene is not matched at one end of the junction; a read error may be the cause. The chain is built from TRBV7-8 and TRBJ2-1; 8 nucleotides line up with TRBD2. This CDR3 has 12 amino acids. Germline CDR1 is SGHVS and CDR2 is FQNEAQ. CDR3: CASSYPREERFF. The DNA of the CDR3 is TGTGCCAGCAGCTACCCGCGGGAGGAGCGGTTCTTC. The full variable domain, with the rest looked up from reference TRBV7-8 and TRBJ2-1, is GAGVSQSPRYKVAKRGQDVALRCDPISGHVSLFWYQQALGQGPEFLTYFQNEAQLDKSGLPSDRFFAERPEGSVSTLKIQRTQQEDSAVYLCASSYPREERFFGPGTRLTVL.

The chain employs TRBV7-6 and TRBJ2-2; D ambiguous. The V end lost 5 bases, the J end lost 4 bases, and 8 bases lay between the germline ends. From germline, CDR1 is SGHVS and CDR2 FNYEAQ. The CDR3 covers 13 residues. CDR3 protein: CASSRASTGELFF. CDR3 nucleotides: TGTGCCAGCAGCCGCGCTAGCACCGGGGAGCTGTTTTTT.

This clonotype was counted only a few times. The chain employs TRBV12-3 or TRBV12-4 and TRBJ1-1; D might be TRBD1 (6 bases). V lost 0 bases and J 4 bases, leaving 15 bases between the germline ends. The CDR3 runs 16 residues. CDR3 DNA: TGTGCCAGCAGTTTAGCTGAGCCCAGGGGATTCACTGAAGCTTTCTTT. The encoded protein is CASSLAEPRGFTEAFF.

The chain recombines TRBV27 with TRBJ2-1; tentatively, D is TRBD1 (5 bases). The CDR3 is 12 residues long. V was pared by 4 bases and J by 15 bases, with 16 bases between. CDR1 MNHEY and CDR2 SMNVEV come from the germline V gene (reference sequence). CDR3 nucleotides: TGTGCCAGCAGTTGGCTAGGGGATGGATTGTTCTTC. This encodes CASSWLGDGLFF.

The gene calls are TRBV5-1 and TRBJ2-1, with D tentatively TRBD1 (5 bases). From germline, CDR1 is SGHRS and CDR2 YFSETQ. Trimming stripped 7 bases from V and 4 bases from J, with 15 bases between. The CDR3 is made up of 14 amino acids. This CDR3 reads CASSDQGPYNEQFF. The CDR3 DNA follows: TGCGCCAGCTCGGACCAGGGTCCGTACAATGAGCAGTTCTTC.

This chain joins TRBV4-3 and TRBJ2-7; no firm D call. The germline gives CDR1 LGHNA, CDR2 YSLEER. V lost 0 bases and J 1 base, leaving 13 bases between the germline ends. There are 16 residues in the CDR3. In DNA, the CDR3 is TGCGCCAGCAGCCAAGATTATAACTCCGGGTCCTACGAGCAGTACTTC. This codes for CASSQDYNSGSYEQYF.

This sequence joins TRBV7-3 and TRBJ2-3; 12 bases agree with TRBD2. CDR3 length: 15 residues. Trimming at V came to 5 bases and at J to 2 bases, leaving 2 bases not matched to a gene. The germline V gene encodes CDR1 SGHTA and CDR2 FQGTGA. The CDR3 region is CASSPSGGATDTQYF. In nucleotides, the CDR3 is TGTGCCAGCAGCCCTAGCGGGGGGGCCACAGATACGCAGTATTTT.

This chain uses TRBV20-1 with TRBJ2-5, with 7 bases identical to TRBD1. This CDR3 is 14 amino acids long. V dropped 3 bases and J dropped 4; count of bases not matched to a gene: 8. Germline CDR1 and CDR2: DFQATT and SNEGSKA (reference sequence). As DNA, the CDR3 is TGCAGTGCTAGTGCTCGGGACAGTCGAGAGACCCAGTACTTC. It encodes CSASARDSRETQYF.

This clonotype was found a few times. The chain links TRBV4-1 to TRBJ2-5; D unclear. CDR3 length: 14 amino acids. V was pared by 7 bases and J by 4 bases, with 16 bases between. CDR1 and CDR2 (germline): MGHRA, YSYEKL. CDR3: CASTEGVGPETQYF. CDR3 nucleotide sequence: TGCGCCAGCACCGAAGGCGTAGGGCCAGAGACCCAGTACTTC.

V is TRBV7-9 and J is TRBJ1-2; no clear D gene. The CDR3 loop spans 15 amino acids. V lost 4 bases, J lost 8 bases, and 20 bases lay in between. Germline values: CDR1 SEHNR, CDR2 FQNEAQ (reference sequence). CDR3 protein: CASSSPAIRSGGYTF. The CDR3 bases are TGTGCCAGCAGCTCCCCGGCCATACGGTCTGGGGGCTACACCTTC.

This clonotype was detected many times. The CDR3 is CASSYSRNTEAFF. Here the CDR3 DNA reads TGTGCCAGCAGCTATTCCAGGAACACTGAAGCTTTCTTT. The chain couples TRBV6-5 to TRBJ1-1, with D unclear. CDR3 size: 13 residues. Trimming removed 6 bases at V and 1 base at J, with 9 bases between. Per germline, CDR1 MNHEY and CDR2 SVGAGI.

The table lists this clonotype with a few counts. The V and J genes are TRBV10-2 and TRBJ2-1; D unresolved. Per the germline V gene, CDR1 is WSHSY and CDR2 is SAAADI. V was cut by 3 bases and J by 6 bases, with 6 bases left in between. The CDR3 is 12 amino acids. The CDR3 DNA reads as TGCGCCAGCAGTGAATTGGGCAATGAGCAGTTCTTC. Its protein product is CASSELGNEQFF.

V and J are TRBV9 and TRBJ1-5; the D is unclear. In germline, CDR1 is SGDLS, CDR2 YYNGEE. The CDR3 has 15 amino acids. Between the trimmed V and J ends, which lost 2 bases and 7 bases, there was a span of 16 bases. CDR3 bases: TGTGCCAGCAGCGTGAGTCGAAGGACGGACCAGCCCCAGCATTTT. Translated: CASSVSRRTDQPQHF.

V usage is TRBV13 and J usage is TRBJ2-7; tentatively, D is TRBD1 or TRBD2 (6 bases each). The CDR3 sequence is 12 residues long. Trimming shortened V by 6 bases and J by 2 bases, and 8 bases separated the two germline ends. Per the germline V gene, CDR1 is PRHDT and CDR2 is FYEKMQ (reference sequence). The CDR3 spells CASREGAYEQYF. CDR3 DNA sequence: TGTGCCAGCAGGGAGGGGGCCTACGAGCAGTACTTC.

This clonotype has a handful of counts. DNA of the CDR3: TGTGCCAGCAGTTACAAGAGCGGCCCTTACGAGCAGTACTTC. It is translated as CASSYKSGPYEQYF. The J gene is TRBJ2-7, the V gene TRBV6-5; D might be TRBD2 (5 bases). The CDR3 totals 14 residues. CDR1 and CDR2 (germline): MNHEY, SVGAGI. V lost 2 bases and J lost 4, with 12 bases in between.

The rearrangement links TRBV5-4 to TRBJ2-2; D remains unclear. This CDR3 region has 13 residues. The V gene's germline CDR1 is SGHNT and CDR2 YYREEE (reference sequence). Deletions cut 4 bases from V and 2 bases from J, with 6 bases between. CDR3 nucleotide sequence: TGTGCCAGCAGCCCGTACAACACCGGGGAGCTGTTTTTT. Encoded protein: CASSPYNTGELFF.

This clonotype has only a few counts. V and J are TRBV9 and TRBJ2-7; 7 bases are shared with TRBD1. With V trimmed by 4 bases and J by 4 bases, 5 bases remained unmatched. The CDR3 is 13 amino acids. From germline, CDR1 is SGDLS and CDR2 YYNGEE. The CDR3 here is CASSTGTEYEQYF. The CDR3 region has the DNA TGTGCCAGCAGCACCGGGACAGAGTACGAGCAGTACTTC.

This clonotype turned up a few times. The V call is TRBV5-1, the J call TRBJ2-3; 8 bases agree with TRBD2. Germline CDR1 is SGHRS and CDR2 is YFSETQ. There are 14 residues in the CDR3. J was trimmed by 6 bases and V by 4 bases; bases with no gene match: 7. CDR3 sequence: CASSKREKEDTQYF. CDR3 nucleotides: TGCGCCAGCAGCAAGCGGGAGAAGGAGGATACGCAGTATTTT.

In DNA form, the CDR3 reads TGTGCCAGCAGCACTCCCCTTTGGGGGGACAGACCCTTCTACGAGCAGTACTTC. This translates into CASSTPLWGDRPFYEQYF. The chain is built from TRBV7-8 and TRBJ2-7, with TRBD1 as a possible D gene (7 bases). The CDR3 has 18 amino acids. The germline gives CDR1 SGHVS, CDR2 FQNEAQ. Trimming stripped 5 bases from V and 3 bases from J, with 26 bases between.

The rearrangement links TRBV12-3 or TRBV12-4 to TRBJ2-7, with 7 bases aligning to TRBD2. CDR3 length equals 15 residues. With V trimmed by 6 bases and J by 1 base, 9 bases remained unmatched. The CDR3: CASSPQLALSYEQYF. The CDR3 nucleotides read TGTGCCAGCAGCCCCCAACTAGCGTTATCCTACGAGCAGTACTTC.

The chain has TRBV28 and TRBJ1-2, with TRBD1 as a possible D gene (6 bases). The CDR3 sequence is 15 residues long. The germline CDR1 and CDR2 sequences are MDHEN and SYDVKM. Trimming left V 4 bases short and J 7 bases short, with 19 bases between. CDR3 nucleotides: TGTGCCAGCAGTTCCCCGACAGGCAGTTCGCCTGGCTACACCTTC. Its translation is CASSSPTGSSPGYTF.

This chain links TRBV12-3 or TRBV12-4 with TRBJ2-1; 8 bases agree with TRBD1. CDR3 length: 14 amino acids. The junction had 11 bases not matched to a gene; V was cut back by 7 bases and J by 9 bases. This chain's CDR3 is CASTKSGGVGEQFF. The DNA of the CDR3 is TGTGCCAGCACTAAATCAGGGGGCGTAGGTGAGCAGTTCTTC.